The rows below give T cell receptor beta chains drawn from one sample of a study of human T cells and chemical hapten exposure. One entry per CDR3 protein results from TCRdb running MiXCR on the RACE reads. The table lists about 180,000 distinct CDR3 sequences, about 31% of them singletons. The starting material was whole blood, obtained in connection with sensitization to the hapten diphenylcyclopropenone (DPC). These receptors were obtained from a woman aged 25 to 39 with alopecia areata. Some clones in this sample may be carry-over from other donors' samples. Both conserved end residues are part of each CDR3. A D gene is named only where the DNA matches it firmly. Rows give clone size only sometimes, using once, few, many, or a class for an expanded clone.

J gene: TRBJ1-2
D gene: NA
CDR3 length: 13
clone size: NA
V gene: TRBV2
CDR3 protein: CASTVDSPVGYTF
CDR3 DNA: TGTGCCAGCACTGTTGACAGCCCCGTTGGCTACACCTTC

J gene: TRBJ2-3
D gene: NA
CDR3 length: 15
clone size: NA
V gene: TRBV4-2
CDR3 protein: CASSQVVGVRGTQYF
CDR3 DNA: TGTGCCAGCAGCCAAGTCGTTGGTGTCCGGGGTACGCAGTATTTT

J gene: TRBJ2-1
D gene: NA
CDR3 length: 14
clone size: many
V gene: TRBV20-1
CDR3 protein: CSISRSGSYNEQFF
CDR3 DNA: TGCAGTATAAGCCGATCGGGCTCCTACAATGAGCAGTTCTTC

J gene: TRBJ2-3
D gene: TRBD2
CDR3 length: 15
clone size: NA
V gene: TRBV29-1
CDR3 protein: CSVVILAGSTDTQYF
CDR3 DNA: TGCAGCGTGGTTATACTAGCGGGAAGCACAGATACGCAGTATTTT

J gene: TRBJ1-5
D gene: NA
CDR3 length: 12
clone size: NA
V gene: TRBV19
CDR3 protein: CASTGGMQPQHF
CDR3 DNA: TGTGCCAGTACGGGGGGTATGCAGCCCCAGCATTTT

J gene: TRBJ2-7
D gene: TRBD1
CDR3 length: 15
clone size: NA
V gene: TRBV28
CDR3 protein: CASSLGGTGFYEQYF
CDR3 DNA: TGTGCCAGCAGTCTGGGGGGGACAGGGTTCTACGAGCAGTACTTC

J gene: TRBJ2-6
D gene: NA
CDR3 length: 14
clone size: few
V gene: TRBV28
CDR3 protein: CASSPDSGANVLTF
CDR3 DNA: TGTGCCAGCAGCCCCGACTCTGGGGCCAACGTCCTGACTTTC

J gene: TRBJ1-2
D gene: TRBD1
CDR3 length: 14
clone size: NA
V gene: TRBV5-4
CDR3 protein: CASSAGQGSYGYTF
CDR3 DNA: TGTGCCAGCAGCGCGGGACAGGGGTCATATGGCTACACCTTC

J gene: TRBJ1-1
D gene: NA
CDR3 length: 14
clone size: NA
V gene: TRBV9
CDR3 protein: CASSRTDTNTEAFF
CDR3 DNA: TGTGCCAGCAGCCGGACTGATACGAACACTGAAGCTTTCTTT

J gene: TRBJ2-3
D gene: NA
CDR3 length: 16
clone size: NA
V gene: TRBV12-2
CDR3 protein: CASRLAWRGSTDTQYF
CDR3 DNA: TGTGCAAGTCGCTTAGCGTGGCGCGGGAGCACAGATACGCAGTATTTT

J gene: TRBJ1-1
D gene: NA
CDR3 length: 13
clone size: few
V gene: TRBV6-1
CDR3 protein: CASSGDRDFYAFF
CDR3 DNA: TGTGCCAGCAGTGGTGATCGGGACTTTTACGCTTTCTTT

J gene: TRBJ2-3
D gene: NA
CDR3 length: 14
clone size: many
V gene: TRBV7-6
CDR3 protein: CASSLGGYTDTQYF
CDR3 DNA: TGTGCCAGCAGCTTAGGGGGCTACACAGATACGCAGTATTTT

J gene: TRBJ2-2
D gene: TRBD2
CDR3 length: 15
clone size: NA
V gene: TRBV12-3/TRBV12-4
CDR3 protein: CASSLTSGITGELFF
CDR3 DNA: TGTGCCAGCAGCCTGACTAGCGGGATCACCGGGGAGCTGTTTTTT

J gene: TRBJ1-1
D gene: NA
CDR3 length: 11
clone size: few
V gene: TRBV14
CDR3 protein: CATFDDTEAFF
CDR3 DNA: TGTGCCACGTTTGACGACACTGAAGCTTTCTTT

J gene: TRBJ1-1
D gene: NA
CDR3 length: 13
clone size: many
V gene: TRBV5-1
CDR3 protein: CASSLDRDTEAFF
CDR3 DNA: TGCGCCAGCAGCTTGGATAGGGACACTGAAGCTTTCTTT

J gene: TRBJ2-7
D gene: NA
CDR3 length: 15
clone size: few
V gene: TRBV28
CDR3 protein: CASSPWGQGGHEQYF
CDR3 DNA: TGTGCCAGCAGTCCTTGGGGCCAGGGGGGCCACGAGCAGTACTTC

J gene: TRBJ1-4
D gene: TRBD1
CDR3 length: 15
clone size: NA
V gene: TRBV29-1
CDR3 protein: CSVADRVATNEKLFF
CDR3 DNA: TGCAGCGTTGCTGACAGGGTTGCAACTAATGAAAAACTGTTTTTT

J gene: TRBJ1-1
D gene: NA
CDR3 length: 13
clone size: few
V gene: TRBV6-5
CDR3 protein: CASSLGARSEAFF
CDR3 DNA: TGTGCCAGCAGTTTGGGTGCGAGGTCTGAAGCTTTCTTT

J gene: TRBJ1-4
D gene: NA
CDR3 length: 15
clone size: NA
V gene: TRBV5-1
CDR3 protein: CASSLFGATNEKLFF
CDR3 DNA: TGCGCCAGCAGCTTGTTCGGGGCTACTAATGAAAAACTGTTTTTT

J gene: TRBJ1-2
D gene: TRBD1
CDR3 length: 14
clone size: NA
V gene: TRBV6-5
CDR3 protein: CASSYGTGSDGYTF
CDR3 DNA: TGTGCCAGCAGTTACGGGACAGGGTCGGACGGCTACACCTTC

J gene: TRBJ2-1
D gene: TRBD2
CDR3 length: 16
clone size: NA
V gene: TRBV6-2/TRBV6-3
CDR3 protein: CASRGLAGSSYNEQFF
CDR3 DNA: TGTGCCAGCAGAGGACTAGCGGGGAGCTCCTACAATGAGCAGTTCTTC

J gene: TRBJ2-5
D gene: TRBD2
CDR3 length: 14
clone size: NA
V gene: TRBV29-1
CDR3 protein: CSVGTSGPRETQYF
CDR3 DNA: TGCAGCGTCGGGACTAGCGGACCCCGGGAGACCCAGTACTTC

J gene: TRBJ1-2
D gene: NA
CDR3 length: 14
clone size: few
V gene: TRBV7-9
CDR3 protein: CASSSSGGANGYTF
CDR3 DNA: TGTGCCAGCAGCTCTAGCGGGGGCGCGAATGGCTACACCTTC

J gene: TRBJ1-4
D gene: TRBD1
CDR3 length: 14
clone size: few
V gene: TRBV5-1
CDR3 protein: CASSQTGGEEKLFF
CDR3 DNA: TGCGCCAGCAGCCAGACAGGGGGAGAAGAAAAACTGTTTTTT

J gene: TRBJ2-1
D gene: TRBD2
CDR3 length: 15
clone size: NA
V gene: TRBV9
CDR3 protein: CASSAVSGGDNEQFF
CDR3 DNA: TGTGCCAGCAGCGCGGTTAGCGGGGGTGACAATGAGCAGTTCTTC

J gene: TRBJ2-1
D gene: TRBD2
CDR3 length: 16
clone size: NA
V gene: TRBV15
CDR3 protein: CATSSYLAGTYNEQFF
CDR3 DNA: TGTGCCACCAGCAGTTATTTAGCGGGGACATACAATGAGCAGTTCTTC

J gene: TRBJ2-3
D gene: NA
CDR3 length: 14
clone size: few
V gene: TRBV28
CDR3 protein: CASSPRQERDTQYF
CDR3 DNA: TGTGCCAGCAGTCCCCGACAGGAACGAGATACGCAGTATTTT

J gene: TRBJ2-1
D gene: TRBD1
CDR3 length: 14
clone size: few
V gene: TRBV9
CDR3 protein: CASSVGGQGNEQFF
CDR3 DNA: TGTGCCAGCAGCGTAGGTGGACAGGGCAATGAGCAGTTCTTC

J gene: TRBJ1-1
D gene: NA
CDR3 length: 14
clone size: NA
V gene: TRBV28
CDR3 protein: CASSFSPGSTEAFF
CDR3 DNA: TGTGCCAGCAGTTTCAGTCCGGGGTCAACTGAAGCTTTCTTT

J gene: TRBJ2-1
D gene: TRBD1
CDR3 length: 14
clone size: NA
V gene: TRBV29-1
CDR3 protein: CSASQGAFSNEQFF
CDR3 DNA: TGCAGCGCCTCACAGGGGGCGTTTAGTAATGAGCAGTTCTTC

J gene: TRBJ2-5
D gene: NA
CDR3 length: 16
clone size: NA
V gene: TRBV20-1
CDR3 protein: CSARDLAKGYQETQYF
CDR3 DNA: TGCAGTGCTAGAGACCTAGCTAAAGGGTACCAAGAGACCCAGTACTTC

J gene: TRBJ2-1
D gene: TRBD1
CDR3 length: 16
clone size: NA
V gene: TRBV6-2/TRBV6-3
CDR3 protein: CASNQWGQGVKHEQFF
CDR3 DNA: TGTGCCAGCAATCAATGGGGACAGGGAGTCAAGCATGAGCAGTTCTTC

J gene: TRBJ1-5
D gene: TRBD1
CDR3 length: 17
clone size: NA
V gene: TRBV19
CDR3 protein: CASRSRQGASGNQPQHF
CDR3 DNA: TGTGCCAGTAGAAGTCGACAGGGGGCGTCTGGGAATCAGCCCCAGCATTTT

J gene: TRBJ2-5
D gene: NA
CDR3 length: 15
clone size: NA
V gene: TRBV3-1
CDR3 protein: CASSLEMLNQETQYF
CDR3 DNA: TGTGCCAGCAGCCTTGAGATGTTAAACCAAGAGACCCAGTACTTC

J gene: TRBJ2-2
D gene: NA
CDR3 length: 16
clone size: many
V gene: TRBV9
CDR3 protein: CASSHSRGRNTGELFF
CDR3 DNA: TGTGCCAGCAGCCATAGTAGAGGGAGAAACACCGGGGAGCTGTTTTTT

J gene: TRBJ2-4
D gene: NA
CDR3 length: 13
clone size: NA
V gene: TRBV10-3
CDR3 protein: CAITGTAKNIQYF
CDR3 DNA: TGTGCCATCACGGGGACAGCCAAAAACATTCAGTACTTC

J gene: TRBJ2-7
D gene: NA
CDR3 length: 11
clone size: NA
V gene: TRBV20-1
CDR3 protein: CSALLGWEQYF
CDR3 DNA: TGCAGTGCGCTACTCGGTTGGGAGCAGTACTTC

J gene: TRBJ1-2
D gene: NA
CDR3 length: 14
clone size: NA
V gene: TRBV6-2/TRBV6-3
CDR3 protein: CATNEASANYGYTF
CDR3 DNA: TGTGCCACCAATGAAGCGTCAGCTAACTATGGCTACACCTTC

J gene: TRBJ2-1
D gene: NA
CDR3 length: 11
clone size: few
V gene: TRBV28
CDR3 protein: CASRGASRKFF
CDR3 DNA: TGTGCCAGCAGGGGGGCTAGCCGAAAGTTCTTC

J gene: TRBJ1-5
D gene: NA
CDR3 length: 15
clone size: few
V gene: TRBV4-3
CDR3 protein: CASSYYRARNQPQHF
CDR3 DNA: TGTGCCAGCAGCTATTACAGGGCAAGAAATCAGCCCCAGCATTTT

J gene: TRBJ2-3
D gene: NA
CDR3 length: 14
clone size: NA
V gene: TRBV2
CDR3 protein: CASIQTYPTDTQYF
CDR3 DNA: TGTGCCAGCATTCAAACTTACCCGACAGATACGCAGTATTTT

J gene: TRBJ2-3
D gene: NA
CDR3 length: 14
clone size: few
V gene: TRBV7-9
CDR3 protein: CASSSDGLTDTQYF
CDR3 DNA: TGTGCCAGCAGCTCCGACGGACTCACAGATACGCAGTATTTT

J gene: TRBJ2-7
D gene: TRBD2
CDR3 length: 13
clone size: few
V gene: TRBV6-6
CDR3 protein: CASTRDYGYEQYF
CDR3 DNA: TGTGCCAGCACTCGGGACTACGGCTACGAGCAGTACTTC

J gene: TRBJ2-7
D gene: NA
CDR3 length: 14
clone size: NA
V gene: TRBV12-3/TRBV12-4
CDR3 protein: CASSLGQPLYEQYF
CDR3 DNA: TGTGCCAGCAGTTTAGGGCAGCCCCTCTACGAGCAGTACTTC

J gene: TRBJ1-2
D gene: NA
CDR3 length: 17
clone size: NA
V gene: TRBV29-1
CDR3 protein: CSVGGLGPSAKNYGYTF
CDR3 DNA: TGCAGCGTTGGGGGCCTTGGGCCCTCAGCAAAAAACTATGGCTACACCTTC

J gene: TRBJ2-2
D gene: NA
CDR3 length: 18
clone size: NA
V gene: TRBV7-2
CDR3 protein: CASSLVFAGSRNTGELFF
CDR3 DNA: TGTGCCAGCAGCTTAGTCTTTGCCGGGTCGAGGAACACCGGGGAGCTGTTTTTT

J gene: TRBJ2-3
D gene: TRBD2
CDR3 length: 15
clone size: few
V gene: TRBV20-1
CDR3 protein: CSAWNPAGGLNTQYF
CDR3 DNA: TGCAGTGCTTGGAATCCAGCGGGGGGCCTAAATACGCAGTATTTT

J gene: TRBJ2-3
D gene: TRBD2
CDR3 length: 18
clone size: NA
V gene: TRBV18
CDR3 protein: CASSPQMGGRASTDTQYF
CDR3 DNA: TGTGCCAGCTCACCACAGATGGGCGGGAGGGCAAGCACAGATACGCAGTATTTT

J gene: TRBJ2-1
D gene: TRBD2
CDR3 length: 14
clone size: NA
V gene: TRBV10-3
CDR3 protein: CATQGLARNNEQFF
CDR3 DNA: TGTGCCACCCAAGGACTAGCGAGGAACAATGAGCAGTTCTTC

J gene: TRBJ1-2
D gene: NA
CDR3 length: 18
clone size: many
V gene: TRBV7-9
CDR3 protein: CASSLRTVRGIHQGGYTF
CDR3 DNA: TGTGCCAGCAGCTTAAGGACAGTCCGGGGTATTCACCAGGGTGGCTACACCTTC

J gene: TRBJ1-1
D gene: TRBD1
CDR3 length: 13
clone size: NA
V gene: TRBV6-2/TRBV6-3
CDR3 protein: CASTVDRGTEAFF
CDR3 DNA: TGTGCCAGCACCGTAGACAGGGGAACTGAAGCTTTCTTT

J gene: TRBJ1-2
D gene: NA
CDR3 length: 15
clone size: NA
V gene: TRBV6-5
CDR3 protein: CASRQFTGANYGYTF
CDR3 DNA: TGTGCCAGCAGGCAATTCACAGGAGCTAACTATGGCTACACCTTC

J gene: TRBJ2-7
D gene: NA
CDR3 length: 13
clone size: NA
V gene: TRBV29-1
CDR3 protein: CSVPGPASYEQYF
CDR3 DNA: TGCAGCGTGCCAGGGCCCGCTAGCTACGAGCAGTACTTC

J gene: TRBJ1-6
D gene: NA
CDR3 length: 15
clone size: few
V gene: TRBV3-1
CDR3 protein: CASSQGPGDKSPLHF
CDR3 DNA: TGTGCCAGCAGCCAAGGTCCAGGGGATAAGTCACCCCTCCACTTT

J gene: TRBJ2-7
D gene: NA
CDR3 length: 14
clone size: few
V gene: TRBV9
CDR3 protein: CASSVGSISYEQYF
CDR3 DNA: TGTGCCAGCAGCGTAGGATCCATAAGCTACGAGCAGTACTTC